The source of this T cell receptor (beta chain) is a study of T cell changes during pregnancy in multiple sclerosis. There are 15 residues in the CDR3. The junction had 5 bases not matched to a gene; V was cut back by 1 base and J by 3 bases. CDR1 SEHNR and CDR2 FQNEAQ come from the germline V gene (reference sequence). Comments on this clone: This CDR3 is also generated by other DNA sequences in the sample.

Method: immunoSEQ multiplex PCR; TCRdb's copy keeps in-frame clones and lacks some. The sample carries roughly 55,000 clones, around 93% recorded once. Sequences were derived from CD4+ T cells from peripheral blood mononuclear cells, sampled after pregnancy. The V call is TRBV7-9, the J call TRBJ2-5; 7 bases align to TRBD1. This sequence was found in a female donor in good health, enrolled as a control in a pregnancy study. CDR3 DNA: TGTGCCAGCAGCTTAGGACAGGGTTCCGAAGAGACCCAGTACTTC. It codes for CASSLGQGSEETQYF.